This T cell receptor (beta chain) was captured by sequencing in a study of Ad26.COV2.S vaccination and SARS-CoV-2 variants. Across the study: Enrolled in COV1001, the donor was in the Ad26.COV2.S trial arm, which received the vaccine. In the study, Ad26.COV2.S was injected intramuscularly once, or twice 56 days apart.

Assay: immunoSEQ multiplex PCR; the TCRdb copy retains only in-frame clones and omits some. The data contain 410,000 or so clones, approximately 90% of them singletons. Noted treatment: around 19 received Ad26.COV2.S at low or high dose, single or two shots; roughly five received placebo; per-sample allocation not given. The samples date from day 63 after the first vaccine or placebo injection. This Boston cohort included adults aged 18-55 years. This clone showed up just a few times. Its antigen is unknown. This CDR3 is built from 13 residues. The V gene lost 2 bases and the J gene lost 4 bases, with 8 bases spanning the gap. Germline CDR1 reads WNHNN; CDR2 reads SYGVQD (reference sequence). Overall study results and limits: Placebo recipients and vaccine recipients were similar in non-spike TCR breadth.

Sequenced material: peripheral blood, taken in a trial of Ad26.COV2.S vaccine versus placebo. The rearrangement uses TRBV10-1 and TRBJ1-2, with D hard to call. This TCR was sampled from a person aged 18-60 years who received the Ad26.COV2.S COVID-19 vaccine or a placebo. This CDR3 reads CASSEMPGYGYTF. Here the CDR3 DNA reads TGCGCCAGCAGTGAGATGCCAGGCTATGGCTACACCTTC.